This T cell receptor beta chain was documented in a study of blood T cell repertoires in COVID-19. Sequencing was performed with immunoSEQ multiplex PCR; in TCRdb, only in-frame clones are kept and a portion is missing. This sample has about 300,000 clones, with approximately 81% found just once. Germline loops: CDR1 MDHEN, CDR2 SYDVKM. The CDR3 has 12 amino acids. The J segment lost 5 bases and the V segment lost 6 bases, leaving 4 bases of the junction unmatched. The study drew participants aged about 18 to 89 years from approximately 23 US areas. Participant-given clinical history determined each cohort assignment.

Sequences were obtained from PBMCs or T cells enriched from blood (not recorded which). This rearrangement joins TRBV28 to TRBJ2-7, with 7 bases identical to TRBD1. This TCR came from a woman aged 45 to 65 who had recovered from COVID-19. The CDR3 DNA reads TGTGCCAGCAGATTACAGGGGAACGAGCAGTACTTC. This sequence encodes CASRLQGNEQYF.